The sequence of this TCR beta chain was determined in a study of T-cell reconstitution after alpha-beta-depleted transplantation in children. Study results and caveats: T-cell counts and diversity were attributed mostly to newly produced T cells one year after transplant. Roughly two months post-transplant, alpha-beta T cells reportedly originated from several hundred graft clones that had expanded. Some patients' high day-60 TCRbeta diversity was traced to surviving recipient T cells and thymic progenitors.

Ten or more counts support this clonotype. No antigen is known for it. The TCRbeta library was prepared with unique molecular identifiers. TCRdb reprocessed the PCR reads via MiXCR and lists one record per CDR3 protein. The sample has 700,000 or so distinct CDR3 sequences; around 13% are singletons. Source: PBMCs, taken before TCRalphabeta/CD19-depleted stem cell transplant. The TCR originated in a girl aged 2-9 years with congenital amegakaryocytic thrombocytopenia, due to receive a stem cell transplant.

The CDR3 reads CASSSATEQETQYF. In DNA, the CDR3 is TGCGCCAGCAGCTCCGCGACAGAACAAGAGACCCAGTACTTC. The chain is built from TRBV5-1 and TRBJ2-5; possible D gene TRBD1, 5 bases. V lost 3 bases and J 2 bases, leaving 11 bases between the germline ends. The CDR3 extends over 14 amino acids. Germline values: CDR1 SGHRS, CDR2 YFSETQ.